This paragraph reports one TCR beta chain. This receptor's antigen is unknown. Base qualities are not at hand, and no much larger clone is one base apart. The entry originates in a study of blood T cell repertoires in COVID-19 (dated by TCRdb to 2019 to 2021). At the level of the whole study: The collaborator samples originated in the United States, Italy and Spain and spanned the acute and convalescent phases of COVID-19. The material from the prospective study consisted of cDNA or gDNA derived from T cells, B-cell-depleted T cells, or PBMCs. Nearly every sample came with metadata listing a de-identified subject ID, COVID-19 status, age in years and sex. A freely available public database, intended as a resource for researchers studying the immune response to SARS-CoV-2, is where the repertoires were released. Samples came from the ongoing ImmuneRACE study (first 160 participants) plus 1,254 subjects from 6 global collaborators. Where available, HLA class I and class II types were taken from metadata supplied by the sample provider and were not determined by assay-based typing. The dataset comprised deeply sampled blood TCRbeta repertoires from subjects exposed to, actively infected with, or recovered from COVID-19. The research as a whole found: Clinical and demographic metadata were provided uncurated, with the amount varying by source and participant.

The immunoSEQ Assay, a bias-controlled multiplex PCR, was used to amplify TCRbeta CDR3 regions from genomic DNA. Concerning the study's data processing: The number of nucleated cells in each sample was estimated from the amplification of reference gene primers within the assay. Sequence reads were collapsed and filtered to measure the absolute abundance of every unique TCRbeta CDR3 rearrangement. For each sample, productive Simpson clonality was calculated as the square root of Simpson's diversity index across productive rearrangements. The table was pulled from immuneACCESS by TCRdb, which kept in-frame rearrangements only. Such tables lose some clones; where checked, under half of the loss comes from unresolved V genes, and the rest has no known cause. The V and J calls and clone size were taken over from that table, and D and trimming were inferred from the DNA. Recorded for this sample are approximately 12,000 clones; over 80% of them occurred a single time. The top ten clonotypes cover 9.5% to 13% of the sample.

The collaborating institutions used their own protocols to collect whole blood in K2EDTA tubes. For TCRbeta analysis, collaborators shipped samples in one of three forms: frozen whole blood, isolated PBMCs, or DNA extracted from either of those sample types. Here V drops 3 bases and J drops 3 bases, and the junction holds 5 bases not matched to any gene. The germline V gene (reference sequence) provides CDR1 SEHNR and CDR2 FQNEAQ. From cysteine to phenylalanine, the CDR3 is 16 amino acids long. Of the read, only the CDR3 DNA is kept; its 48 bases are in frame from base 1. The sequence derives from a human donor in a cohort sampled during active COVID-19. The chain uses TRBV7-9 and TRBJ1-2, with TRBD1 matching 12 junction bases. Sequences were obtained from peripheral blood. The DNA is TGTGCCAGCAGCTTTCCCGGGACAGGGGGCGACTATGGCTACACCTTC. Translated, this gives CASSFPGTGGDYGYTF.